This TCR beta chain was observed in a study of T cell repertoires in cytomegalovirus infection. General study findings and limits: Identification of carriers of CMV plus the relevant HLA was achieved through cumulative public TCR beta family frequency.

Concerning this clonotype: The antigen is unknown.

MiXCR, applied by TCRdb to the reads, yields one record per CDR3 protein. This table holds roughly 990,000 distinct CDR3 sequences, approximately 30% found once. The V gene's germline CDR1 is DFQATT and CDR2 SNEGSKA (reference sequence). V lost 8 bases to trimming and J lost 11 bases, with 12 bases between them. This CDR3 has 9 amino acids. Sequences were derived from cultured CD8+ T cells from PBMCs, sampled from culture after CMV antigen stimulation. The chain uses TRBV20-1 and TRBJ1-1; perhaps TRBD1 as D (5 bases). The receptor comes from a human donor in good health (CMV status not recorded). Some clones in this sample may be carry-over from other donors' samples. CDR3 region: CSPAGGAFF. CDR3 bases: TGCAGTCCCGCGGGGGGGGCTTTCTTT.